What follows are 23 T cell receptor beta chains derived from one specimen sequenced in a study of cytomegalovirus exposure and HLA in healthy donors. The PCR used 60 Vbeta and 13 Jbeta primers. The assay was immunoSEQ multiplex PCR, and TCRdb's table has in-frame clones only and misses some. This sample has roughly 170,000 clones; more than 70% occur once, and the top ten carry under 5%. The sample comprised PBMCs. The receptors come from a woman aged 50 to 60 in good health and CMV-seropositive.

V usage is TRBV2 and J usage is TRBJ2-7; TRBD1 might be the D (6 bases). The CDR3 is 14 amino acids. Germline assignment: CDR1 SNHLY and CDR2 FYNNEI. V shed 8 bases and J shed 3 bases, with 17 bases lying between them. CDR3 sequence: CASQSGTIGYEQYF. The CDR3 DNA is TGTGCCAGCCAGTCCGGGACAATTGGCTACGAGCAGTACTTC. The full variable domain, its missing parts supplied by reference TRBV2 and TRBJ2-7, is EPEVTQTPSHQVTQMGQEVILRCVPISNHLYFYWYRQILGQKVEFLVSFYNNEISEKSEIFDDQFSVERPDGSNFTLKIRSTKLEDSAMYFCASQSGTIGYEQYFGPGTRLTVT.

Points on this clone: The DNA is omitted, as the CDR3 cannot be located on it reliably, and the CDR3 follows TCRdb's listing. The chain is built from TRBV9 and TRBJ2-1; the table calls TRBD2, which could not be checked here. Germline lookup yields CDR1 SGDLS and CDR2 YYNGEE. The CDR3 length is 13 residues, termini included. CDR3 amino acids: CASSVGGGSLPFF.

J is TRBJ1-5 and V is TRBV6-5; the D gene is possibly TRBD1 (5 bases). This CDR3 is 14 amino acids long. Trimming shortened V by 6 bases and J by 3 bases, and 12 bases separated the two germline ends. Germline V lookup: CDR1 MNHEY, CDR2 SVGAGI. CDR3 nucleotide sequence: TGTGCCAGCAGGGCGACAGCCTACAATCAGCCCCAGCATTTT. Protein product: CASRATAYNQPQHF.

The chain joins TRBV5-1 to TRBJ1-1; 9 nucleotides align to TRBD1. The CDR3 has 15 residues. V lost 0 bases to trimming and J lost 9 bases; unmatched junction nucleotides: 9. The germline V gene has CDR1 SGHRS and CDR2 YFSETQ. In DNA, the CDR3 is TGCGCCAGCAGCTTGGACCCGGGACAGGGAGAAAAAGCTTTCTTT. This codes for CASSLDPGQGEKAFF.

This chain uses TRBV5-5 with TRBJ1-1; the D is unclear. This CDR3 contains 13 residues. Trimming stripped 4 bases from V and 2 bases from J, with 9 bases between. Germline CDR1 SGHKS, CDR2 YYEKEE (reference sequence). The CDR3 loop reads CASSMSGNTEAFF. The DNA of the CDR3 is TGTGCCAGCAGCATGTCGGGAAACACTGAAGCTTTCTTT.

The rearrangement links TRBV21-1 to TRBJ1-2; TRBD1 is the table's D call, not checked against the DNA. TRBV21-1 is noted as a pseudogene. This CDR3 comprises 15 residues. The CDR3 DNA sequence: TGTGCCAGCAGGTTAAACAGGGGGTCCCCCAGTGGCTACACCTTC. Protein sequence: CASRLNRGSPSGYTF.

The chain joins TRBV15 to TRBJ2-7; 14 positions agree with TRBD2. The V segment lost 4 bases and the J segment 4 bases; nucleotides outside the gene matches: 9. Germline V gives CDR1 LNHNV, CDR2 YYDKDF (reference sequence). The CDR3 has 17 residues. The CDR3 sequence is CATSTPGLAGEVYEQYF. In nucleotides, the CDR3 is TGTGCCACCAGCACTCCGGGACTAGCGGGAGAGGTGTACGAGCAGTACTTC.

The chain recombines TRBV7-2 with TRBJ2-5; D is perhaps TRBD2 (5 bases). CDR1 is SGHTA, CDR2 FQGNSA, per germline. There are 16 residues in the CDR3. Trimming stripped 4 bases from V and 1 base from J, with 16 bases between. Written as DNA, the CDR3 is TGTGCCAGCAGCTCAACGGAGGTAGAGGCCCAAGAGACCCAGTACTTC. It encodes CASSSTEVEAQETQYF.

The J gene is TRBJ2-1, the V gene TRBV15; D perhaps matches TRBD2 (6 bases). V was shortened by 3 bases and J by 0 bases, with 9 bases between the two germline ends. The germline CDR1 and CDR2 sequences are LNHNV and YYDKDF (reference sequence). This CDR3 contains 15 residues. CDR3 residues: CATSSLRGSYNEQFF. In DNA, the CDR3 is TGTGCCACCAGCAGCCTGCGGGGCTCCTACAATGAGCAGTTCTTC.

This clone was counted between two and nine times. The chain combines TRBV5-8 with TRBJ1-6; 9 bases match TRBD1. The CDR3 has 15 amino acids. CDR1 is SGHTS and CDR2 is YDEGEE in the germline V gene. The V gene end was trimmed by 0 bases and the J gene end by 9 bases; junction bases not matched to a gene: 4. The DNA of the CDR3 is TGTGCCAGCAGCTTGGTACAGGGGGCTCGTTCACCCCTCCACTTT. As protein: CASSLVQGARSPLHF.

The rearrangement uses TRBV6-5 and TRBJ2-7; 14 nucleotides agree with TRBD2. This CDR3 has 14 amino acids. Trimming took 5 bases from V and 6 from J; bases not matched to a gene: 3. Germline V lookup: CDR1 MNHEY, CDR2 SVGAGI. The DNA of the CDR3 is TGTGCCAGCAGTCCGGGACTAGCGGGGGCCGAGCAGTACTTC. Protein sequence: CASSPGLAGAEQYF.

The chain combines TRBV2 with TRBJ1-1, with D possibly matching TRBD1 (6 bases). V was shortened by 6 bases and J by 4 bases, with 15 bases between the two germline ends. CDR3 length: 14 amino acids. Germline V gene sequence: CDR1 SNHLY, CDR2 FYNNEI. CDR3 sequence: CASRRAGEGTEAFF. The CDR3 DNA is TGTGCCAGCAGAAGGGCAGGGGAAGGCACTGAAGCTTTCTTT. The entire variable domain, with the rest obtained from reference TRBV2 and TRBJ1-1, is as follows: EPEVTQTPSHQVTQMGQEVILRCVPISNHLYFYWYRQILGQKVEFLVSFYNNEISEKSEIFDDQFSVERPDGSNFTLKIRSTKLEDSAMYFCASRRAGEGTEAFFGQGTRLTVV.

The J gene is TRBJ1-1, the V gene TRBV7-9; no firm D call. V was pared by 3 bases and J by 4 bases, with 9 bases between. The germline gives CDR1 SEHNR, CDR2 FQNEAQ (reference sequence). CDR3 length: 13 amino acids. As DNA, the CDR3 is TGTGCCAGCAGCTTTGGAGAGAGCACTGAAGCTTTCTTT. This sequence encodes CASSFGESTEAFF.

The J gene is TRBJ1-6, the V gene TRBV29-1; no clear D gene. The germline V gene encodes CDR1 SQVTM and CDR2 ANQGSEA. Trimming took off 5 bases at V and 3 bases at J, with 8 bases between the two ends. The CDR3 covers 13 residues. The CDR3 sequence: CSVTESYNSPLHF. DNA of the CDR3: TGCAGCGTTACAGAGAGCTATAATTCACCCCTCCACTTT.

The chain carries TRBV2 and TRBJ2-5; D is possibly TRBD2 (7 bases). This CDR3 has 16 amino acids. The germline CDR1 and CDR2 sequences are SNHLY and FYNNEI. V lost 3 bases to trimming and J lost 5 bases, with 19 bases between them. The CDR3 DNA follows: TGTGCCAGCAGTGAGATGGGACAAAAGGGGGGGGAGACCCAGTACTTC. Translating gives CASSEMGQKGGETQYF. The entire variable domain, with the rest obtained from reference TRBV2 and TRBJ2-5, is as follows: EPEVTQTPSHQVTQMGQEVILRCVPISNHLYFYWYRQILGQKVEFLVSFYNNEISEKSEIFDDQFSVERPDGSNFTLKIRSTKLEDSAMYFCASSEMGQKGGETQYFGPGTRLLVL.

This chain connects TRBV5-1 to TRBJ2-3, with 8 positions matching TRBD2. Germline-derived CDR1 and CDR2 are SGHRS and YFSETQ. Trimming took 4 bases from V and 5 from J; bases not matched to a gene: 6. The CDR3 is made up of 14 amino acids. The CDR3 loop reads CASSQSGSGDTQYF. CDR3 nucleotide sequence: TGCGCCAGCAGCCAAAGCGGGAGCGGAGATACGCAGTATTTT.

The chain has TRBV28 and TRBJ2-2, with TRBD2 as a possible D gene (5 bases). This CDR3 region has 15 residues. V shed 2 bases and J shed 3 bases, with 10 bases lying between them. The germline gives CDR1 MDHEN, CDR2 SYDVKM. The CDR3 reads CASSLGSRYTGELFF. The CDR3 DNA reads as TGTGCCAGCAGTTTAGGGAGTCGGTACACCGGGGAGCTGTTTTTT.

The chain joins TRBV5-1 to TRBJ1-3; D remains ambiguous. From germline, CDR1 is SGHRS and CDR2 YFSETQ. V lost 0 bases and J lost 0, with 10 bases in between. This CDR3 region has 16 residues. DNA of the CDR3: TGCGCCAGCAGCTTGGGGGCGCAGTCCTCTGGAAACACCATATATTTT. Translated: CASSLGAQSSGNTIYF.

V is TRBV4-2 and J is TRBJ2-3, with TRBD2 identical over 8 bases. CDR3 length equals 20 residues. Germline V gene lookup returns CDR1 LGHNA and CDR2 YNFKEQ. V was pared by 0 bases and J by 2 bases, with 16 bases of the junction left unmatched. The CDR3 nucleotides read TGTGCCAGCAGCCAAGACCCAGCGGGAGTAGGGATGGGATTCACAGATACGCAGTATTTT. Translating gives CASSQDPAGVGMGFTDTQYF.

The genes are TRBV2 and TRBJ2-4; weak D call: TRBD1 (6 bases). The CDR3 consists of 14 residues. V gave up 5 bases and J gave up 6 bases, with 14 bases separating them. CDR1 and CDR2 from the germline V gene are SNHLY and FYNNEI. The CDR3 nucleotides are TGTGCCAGCAGTAACGGGCAGGGGAGAAACATTCAGTACTTC. Protein product: CASSNGQGRNIQYF.

J is TRBJ2-5 and V is TRBV18, with D possibly TRBD1 on 6 matching bases. There are 14 residues in the CDR3. The germline V and J ends were trimmed by 8 bases and 3 bases, with 16 bases remaining between them. Germline loops: CDR1 KGHSH, CDR2 LQKENI. The CDR3 reads CASTRGSREETQYF. CDR3 in DNA: TGTGCCAGCACCAGGGGTAGTCGTGAAGAGACCCAGTACTTC.

V and J are TRBV7-3 and TRBJ2-1, with 8 positions matching TRBD2. CDR1 and CDR2 (germline): SGHTA, FQGTGA. The CDR3 is 14 amino acids. Unmatched junction bases numbered 11, after V lost 3 bases and J lost 13 bases. The CDR3 is CASSLTQAGGAQFF. The CDR3 DNA reads as TGTGCCAGCAGCTTGACACAGGCCGGGGGGGCCCAGTTCTTC.

The CDR3 DNA is TGCGCCAGCAGCCAAGATCGCCACGAGCAGTACTTC. Translated: CASSQDRHEQYF. V is TRBV4-1 and J is TRBJ2-5; no firm D call. The J call is uncertain, as TRBJ2-7 better fits the DNA end. From germline, CDR1 is MGHRA and CDR2 YSYEKL. This CDR3 is 12 amino acids long.